These 21 T cell receptor beta chains were all obtained from the same sample, sequenced in a study of cytomegalovirus exposure and HLA in healthy donors. The table came from immunoSEQ multiplex PCR; TCRdb's copy has only in-frame clones and leaves some out. The top ten hold 1.5% to 2% of the sample, which has more than 60,000 clones, around 89% seen once. The sample consisted of PBMCs. Source of these receptors: a woman younger than 30 in good health and CMV-seronegative.

This rearrangement joins TRBV9 to TRBJ2-1; possible D gene TRBD2, 5 bases. This CDR3 is built from 15 residues. Trimming stripped 0 bases from V and 0 bases from J, with 7 bases between. Germline CDR1 is SGDLS and CDR2 is YYNGEE. In DNA form, the CDR3 reads TGTGCCAGCAGCGTAGACGGGAACTCCTACAATGAGCAGTTCTTC. Amino acids: CASSVDGNSYNEQFF. The whole variable domain, filled in from reference TRBV9 and TRBJ2-1, reads DSGVTQTPKHLITATGQRVTLRCSPRSGDLSVYWYQQSLDQGLQFLIQYYNGEERAKGNILERFSAQQFPDLHSELNLSSLELGDSALYFCASSVDGNSYNEQFFGPGTRLTVL.

In its sample, this clone was seen a few times. The J gene is TRBJ2-1, the V gene TRBV7-3, with D possibly TRBD2 on 6 matching bases. The germline CDR1 and CDR2 sequences are SGHTA and FQGTGA. V was pared by 8 bases and J by 8 bases, with 22 bases between. CDR3 length: 15 residues. The CDR3 sequence: CASQAGRKVWDEQFF. The CDR3 bases are TGTGCCAGCCAAGCAGGGAGGAAGGTATGGGATGAGCAGTTCTTC.

This sequence joins TRBV27 and TRBJ1-1; 8 bases align to TRBD1. The CDR3 contains 17 residues. Trimming removed 5 bases from V and 5 bases from J; junction bases left unmatched: 16. The germline gives CDR1 MNHEY, CDR2 SMNVEV (reference sequence). For the CDR3, the DNA is TGTGCCAGCAGTCCATTGACAGGGGAAGATTATTGGACTGAAGCTTTCTTT. This translates into CASSPLTGEDYWTEAFF.

The chain employs TRBV5-1 and TRBJ2-7; 9 bases match TRBD1. The V gene's germline CDR1 is SGHRS and CDR2 YFSETQ. The length of the CDR3 is 15 residues. The V gene end was trimmed by 3 bases and the J gene end by 5 bases; junction bases not matched to a gene: 9. The DNA for the CDR3 is TGCGCCAGCAGCTCCTTCCGGGACAGGGTCCACGAGCAGTACTTC. It codes for CASSSFRDRVHEQYF.

The gene calls are TRBV9 and TRBJ1-2, with D perhaps matching TRBD1 (5 bases). Trimming removed 2 bases from V and 2 bases from J, with 10 bases in between. The CDR3 spans 14 residues. Germline CDR1 is SGDLS and CDR2 is YYNGEE. CDR3 nucleotide sequence: TGTGCCAGCAGCGTGGCGCGGGGCAACTATGGCTACACCTTC. Its protein is CASSVARGNYGYTF.

This clone was observed once. The chain combines TRBV5-1 with TRBJ2-5, with D possibly TRBD2 on 6 matching bases. Germline V gene lookup returns CDR1 SGHRS and CDR2 YFSETQ. CDR3 length: 15 amino acids. V was cut by 4 bases and J by 1 base, with 14 bases left in between. The CDR3 DNA sequence: TGCGCCAGCAGCCCGAAGGGGACTCCCCAAGAGACCCAGTACTTC. This translates into CASSPKGTPQETQYF.

The chain has TRBV27 and TRBJ2-5; D not resolved. The length of the CDR3 is 15 residues. V was cut by 6 bases and J by 5 bases, with 19 bases left in between. CDR1 and CDR2 (germline): MNHEY, SMNVEV (reference sequence). CDR3 bases: TGTGCCAGCAGAAACCTGGGCGCCAAAGTGGAGACCCAGTACTTC. The encoded protein is CASRNLGAKVETQYF.

The rearrangement uses TRBV5-6 and TRBJ2-6, with D hard to call. V was trimmed by 0 bases and J by 0 bases, leaving 4 bases between them. The CDR3 length is 15 residues. Germline assignment: CDR1 SGHDT and CDR2 YYEEEE. The chain's CDR3 is CASSLGVSGANVLTF. CDR3 nucleotide sequence: TGTGCCAGCAGCTTGGGAGTCTCTGGGGCCAACGTCCTGACTTTC.

This clone was seen just once. V usage is TRBV10-3 and J usage is TRBJ2-3; D might be TRBD1 (5 bases). Looked up from germline, CDR1 is ENHRY and CDR2 is SYGVKD. Between the trimmed V and J ends, which lost 3 bases and 2 bases, there was a span of 18 bases. This CDR3 has 17 residues. The CDR3 DNA follows: TGTGCCATCAGTGAACTTCAAGGGGTGAAAAACACAGATACGCAGTATTTT. Its protein is CAISELQGVKNTDTQYF.

CDR3 nucleotide sequence: TGTGCCAGCAGCGAATCGGACAGGGAAGAGAGTCAGCCCCAGCATTTT. Translated, it gives CASSESDREESQPQHF. The chain employs TRBV14 and TRBJ1-5, with TRBD1 identical over 8 bases. The V segment lost 5 bases and the J segment 6 bases; nucleotides outside the gene matches: 12. The CDR3 is made up of 16 amino acids. Germline CDR1 reads SGHDN; CDR2 reads FVKESK.

The J gene is TRBJ2-3, the V gene TRBV27, with TRBD2 identical over 7 bases. J was trimmed by 0 bases and V by 3 bases; bases with no gene match: 15. CDR1 is MNHEY, CDR2 SMNVEV, per germline (reference sequence). The CDR3 spans 19 residues. CDR3: CASSFFSPHTGGSTDTQYF. The CDR3 DNA is TGTGCCAGCAGTTTCTTTAGCCCTCACACGGGAGGCAGCACAGATACGCAGTATTTT.

J is TRBJ2-1 and V is TRBV7-2, with TRBD2 identical over 9 bases. The germline V gene has CDR1 SGHTA and CDR2 FQGNSA. This CDR3 spans 15 amino acids. Germline trimming cut 4 bases from V and 6 bases from J; bases unmatched to any gene: 7. Written as DNA, the CDR3 is TGTGCCAGCAGCTCGACTAGCGGCTATTTCAATGAGCAGTTCTTC. This gives the protein CASSSTSGYFNEQFF.

The rearrangement uses TRBV4-2 and TRBJ2-7; 8 bases align to TRBD1. V lost 1 base, J lost 5 bases, and 7 bases stayed unmatched. Looked up from germline, CDR1 is LGHNA and CDR2 is YNFKEQ. The CDR3 spans 15 residues. CDR3 sequence (DNA): TGTGCCAGCAGCCAAGTAGGAGACAGGGGTCACGAGCAGTACTTC. This gives the protein CASSQVGDRGHEQYF.

The chain couples TRBV6-5 to TRBJ2-3; tentative D call: TRBD2 (5 bases). Looked up from germline, CDR1 is MNHEY and CDR2 is SVGAGI. CDR3 length: 15 residues. Trimming removed 2 bases from V and 3 bases from J, with 12 bases in between. The chain's CDR3 is CASSYGASPTDTQYF. CDR3 nucleotides: TGTGCCAGCAGTTACGGAGCTAGCCCTACAGATACGCAGTATTTT.

This clone was counted once. The V gene is TRBV6-6, the J gene TRBJ2-2, with 7 bases aligning to TRBD2. The CDR3 is 15 residues long. With V trimmed by 4 bases and J by 3 bases, 5 bases remained unmatched. Germline V gives CDR1 MNHNY, CDR2 SVGAGI (reference sequence). CDR3 sequence reads: CASSWRLAYTGELFF. CDR3 sequence (DNA): TGTGCCAGCAGTTGGCGACTAGCCTACACCGGGGAGCTGTTTTTT.

The V call is TRBV5-1, the J call TRBJ1-2; D is ambiguous. The CDR3 is 14 residues long. Germline-derived CDR1 and CDR2 are SGHRS and YFSETQ. Trimming took off 3 bases at V and 4 bases at J, with 13 bases between the two ends. DNA for the CDR3: TGCGCCAGCAGCTCAGGAACGATTCCCTATGGCTACACCTTC. The encoded protein is CASSSGTIPYGYTF.

The V and J genes are TRBV4-2 and TRBJ1-2; 8 bases align to TRBD1. With 1 base clipped from V and 12 bases from J, the junction kept 7 bases outside the gene matches. This CDR3 has 13 amino acids. CDR1 and CDR2 (germline): LGHNA, YNFKEQ. CDR3 DNA: TGTGCCAGCAGCCAAGGACAGGGGCCTCTTGACACCTTC. Its protein is CASSQGQGPLDTF.

The chain uses TRBV5-1 and TRBJ2-4, with D tentatively TRBD2 (6 bases). Deletions cut 5 bases from V and 7 bases from J, with 13 bases between. Germline CDR1 SGHRS, CDR2 YFSETQ. This CDR3 is built from 13 residues. This CDR3 is CASSARRENIQYF. DNA of the CDR3: TGCGCCAGCAGTGCAAGGAGGGAGAACATTCAGTACTTC.

CDR3 region: CASSPLLAGGANEQFF. The CDR3, as DNA: TGTGCCAGCAGCCCCCTACTAGCGGGAGGGGCCAATGAGCAGTTCTTC. V gene TRBV28 combines with J gene TRBJ2-1; 13 nucleotides line up with TRBD2. The germline gives CDR1 MDHEN, CDR2 SYDVKM. The CDR3 is made up of 16 amino acids. Unmatched junction bases numbered 8, after V lost 6 bases and J lost 6 bases.

As to this clone: One end of the junction does not line up with germline, which may come from a read error. The J gene is TRBJ2-7, the V gene TRBV27; 11 bases agree with TRBD1. The CDR3 is 15 amino acids. CDR1 is MNHEY and CDR2 is SMNVEV in the germline V gene (reference sequence). The CDR3 DNA reads as TGTGCCAGCAGCCTTACCGGGACAGGGGGTTACGGGCAGTACTTC. As protein: CASSLTGTGGYGQYF.

The V and J genes are TRBV7-2 and TRBJ1-6; D call uncertain. Per the germline V gene, CDR1 is SGHTA and CDR2 is FQGNSA. V lost 5 bases, J lost 6 bases, and 14 bases lay in between. CDR3 length: 15 amino acids. The chain's CDR3 is CASSQEWVPNSPLHF. As DNA, the CDR3 is TGTGCCAGCAGCCAGGAATGGGTCCCTAATTCACCCCTCCACTTT. The whole variable domain, filled in from reference TRBV7-2 and TRBJ1-6, reads GAGVSQSPSNKVTEKGKDVELRCDPISGHTALYWYRQSLGQGLEFLIYFQGNSAPDKSGLPSDRFSAERTGGSVSTLTIQRTQQEDSAVYLCASSQEWVPNSPLHFGNGTRLTVT.